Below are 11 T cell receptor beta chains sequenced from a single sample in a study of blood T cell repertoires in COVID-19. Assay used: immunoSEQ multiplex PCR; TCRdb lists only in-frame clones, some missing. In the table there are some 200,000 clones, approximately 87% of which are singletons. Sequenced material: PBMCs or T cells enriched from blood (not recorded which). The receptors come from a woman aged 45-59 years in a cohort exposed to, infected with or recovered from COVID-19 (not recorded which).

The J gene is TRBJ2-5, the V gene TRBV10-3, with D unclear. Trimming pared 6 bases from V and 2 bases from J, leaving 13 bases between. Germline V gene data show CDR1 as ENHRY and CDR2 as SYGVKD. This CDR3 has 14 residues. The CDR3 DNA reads TGTGCCATCAGCCGAGACCTACAGCAAGAGACCCAGTACTTC. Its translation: CAISRDLQQETQYF.

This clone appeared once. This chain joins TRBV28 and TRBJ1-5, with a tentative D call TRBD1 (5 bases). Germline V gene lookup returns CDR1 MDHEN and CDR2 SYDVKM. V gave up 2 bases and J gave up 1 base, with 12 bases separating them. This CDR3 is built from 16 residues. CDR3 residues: CASSLGGTQSNQPQHF. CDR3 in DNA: TGTGCCAGCAGTTTAGGGGGGACCCAAAGCAATCAGCCCCAGCATTTT.

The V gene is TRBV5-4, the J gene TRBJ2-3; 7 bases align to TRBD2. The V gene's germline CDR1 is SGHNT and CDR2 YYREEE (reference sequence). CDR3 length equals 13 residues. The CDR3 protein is CASMMGGGDTQYF. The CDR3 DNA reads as TGTGCTTCCATGATGGGCGGGGGAGATACGCAGTATTTT.

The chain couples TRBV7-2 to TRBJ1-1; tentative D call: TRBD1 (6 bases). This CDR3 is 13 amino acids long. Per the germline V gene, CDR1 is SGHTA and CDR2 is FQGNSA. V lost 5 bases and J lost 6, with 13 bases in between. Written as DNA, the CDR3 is TGTGCCAGCAGCCGAGACAGGCGGGCTGAAGCTTTCTTT. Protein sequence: CASSRDRRAEAFF.

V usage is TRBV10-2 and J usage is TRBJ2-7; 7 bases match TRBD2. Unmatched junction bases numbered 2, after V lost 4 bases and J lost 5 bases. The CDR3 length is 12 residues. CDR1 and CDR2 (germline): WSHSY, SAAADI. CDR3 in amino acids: CASSGGGNEQYF. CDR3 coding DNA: TGCGCCAGCAGTGGGGGGGGGAACGAGCAGTACTTC.

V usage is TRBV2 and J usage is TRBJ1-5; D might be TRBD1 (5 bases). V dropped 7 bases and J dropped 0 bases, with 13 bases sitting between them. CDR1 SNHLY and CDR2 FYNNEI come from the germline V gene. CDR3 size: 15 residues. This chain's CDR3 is CASKEGFYSNQPQHF. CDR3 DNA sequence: TGTGCCAGCAAGGAGGGGTTCTATAGCAATCAGCCCCAGCATTTT. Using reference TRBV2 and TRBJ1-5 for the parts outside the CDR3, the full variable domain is EPEVTQTPSHQVTQMGQEVILRCVPISNHLYFYWYRQILGQKVEFLVSFYNNEISEKSEIFDDQFSVERPDGSNFTLKIRSTKLEDSAMYFCASKEGFYSNQPQHFGDGTRLSIL.

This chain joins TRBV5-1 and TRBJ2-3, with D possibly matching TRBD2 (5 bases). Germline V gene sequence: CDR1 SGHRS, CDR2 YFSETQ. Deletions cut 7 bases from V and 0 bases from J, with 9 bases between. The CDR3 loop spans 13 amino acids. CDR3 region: CASRADSTDTQYF. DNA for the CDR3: TGCGCCAGCCGAGCGGATAGCACAGATACGCAGTATTTT.

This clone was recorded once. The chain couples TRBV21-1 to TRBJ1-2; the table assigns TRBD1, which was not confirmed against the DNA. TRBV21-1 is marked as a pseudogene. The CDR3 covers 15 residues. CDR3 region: CASTARRGPRYGYTF. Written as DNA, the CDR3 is TGTGCCAGCACCGCCCGGAGGGGGCCTCGCTATGGCTACACCTTC.

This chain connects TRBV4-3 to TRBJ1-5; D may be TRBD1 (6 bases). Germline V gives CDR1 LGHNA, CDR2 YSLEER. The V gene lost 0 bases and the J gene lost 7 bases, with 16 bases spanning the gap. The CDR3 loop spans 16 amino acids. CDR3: CASSQDGGRGRQPQHF. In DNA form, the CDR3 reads TGCGCCAGCAGCCAAGATGGGGGGCGGGGGAGGCAGCCCCAGCATTTT.

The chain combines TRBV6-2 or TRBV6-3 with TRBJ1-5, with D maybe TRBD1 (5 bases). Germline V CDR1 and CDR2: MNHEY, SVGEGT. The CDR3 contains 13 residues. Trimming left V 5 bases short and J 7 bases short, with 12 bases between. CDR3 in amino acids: CASSVRVYQPQHF. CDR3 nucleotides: TGTGCCAGCAGTGTCAGGGTATACCAGCCCCAGCATTTT.

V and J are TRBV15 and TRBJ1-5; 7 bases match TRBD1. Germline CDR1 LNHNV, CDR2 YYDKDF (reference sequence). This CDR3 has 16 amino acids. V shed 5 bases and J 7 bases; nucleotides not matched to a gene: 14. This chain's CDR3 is CATSPQRQGGGQPQHF. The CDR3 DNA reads TGTGCCACCAGCCCCCAAAGACAGGGAGGCGGACAGCCCCAGCATTTT.